The 29 T cell receptor beta chains below were found in one sample sequenced in a study of shared clonotypes between healthy human individuals (dated by TCRdb to 2019 to 2021). The library was produced with the immunoSEQ multiplex PCR assay. The immuneACCESS repertoire file appears here via TCRdb, limited to in-frame rearrangements. These files lack a portion of the clones; in checked studies, under half of the deficit traces to unresolved V genes, and the cause of the others is not known. For this sample there are roughly 2.2 million clones; just over 90% appear just once. The top ten clones comprise about 0.37% of the sample. Sequenced input: naive CD4+ T cells from PBMCs. What this sample's cell subset or site label stands for: CD45RA+ positively selected. All receptors come from a man in his late teens or twenties in good health. Some clones in this sample may be carry-over from other donors' samples.

The rearrangement joins TRBV2 to TRBJ1-2; D gene uncertain. Trimming removed 2 bases at V and 0 bases at J, with 4 bases between. In germline, CDR1 is SNHLY, CDR2 FYNNEI. This CDR3 is 13 amino acids long. In DNA, the CDR3 is TGTGCCAGCAGTGAAAACCCTAACTATGGCTACACCTTC. This codes for CASSENPNYGYTF.

This clone was counted only a few times. The rearrangement uses TRBV29-1 and TRBJ1-2, with 7 positions matching TRBD1. This CDR3 comprises 13 residues. CDR1 is SQVTM, CDR2 ANQGSEA, per germline. After removal of 7 bases from V and 6 bases from J, the junction contained 11 bases not matched to a gene. CDR3 sequence reads: CSDNTRGVNGYTF. Written as DNA, the CDR3 is TGCAGCGACAACACCAGGGGGGTAAATGGCTACACCTTC.

The chain carries TRBV6-1 and TRBJ1-1, with D perhaps matching TRBD1 (5 bases). Germline V gene data show CDR1 as MNHNS and CDR2 as SASEGT. Trimming shortened V by 3 bases and J by 1 base, and 6 bases separated the two germline ends. There are 13 residues in the CDR3. In nucleotides, the CDR3 is TGTGCCAGCAGTGACGGGGGGAACACTGAAGCTTTCTTT. Translating gives CASSDGGNTEAFF.

The gene calls are TRBV19 and TRBJ2-6; D perhaps matches TRBD1 (6 bases). V lost 6 bases and J 2 bases, leaving 8 bases between the germline ends. The germline V gene has CDR1 LNHDA and CDR2 SQIVND (reference sequence). The CDR3 contains 14 residues. CDR3 bases: TGTGCCAGTAGGAACAGGGCTGGGGCCAACGTCCTGACTTTC. It yields the protein CASRNRAGANVLTF.

This chain uses TRBV18 with TRBJ2-2; 7 bases are a match to TRBD1. The germline gives CDR1 KGHSH, CDR2 LQKENI. This CDR3 spans 15 amino acids. V gave up 1 base and J gave up 3 bases; unmatched junction bases: 2. The CDR3 DNA reads as TGTGCCAGCTCACCACAAGGGGGCTACACCGGGGAGCTGTTTTTT. Protein sequence: CASSPQGGYTGELFF.

This clone was counted a few times. The chain carries TRBV18 and TRBJ1-1; no definite D call. The CDR3 spans 14 residues. V was pared by 2 bases and J by 7 bases, with 14 bases between. The germline V gene encodes CDR1 KGHSH and CDR2 LQKENI. The CDR3 DNA reads as TGTGCCAGCTCACCAATCCAGACAAATGTTGAAGCTTTCTTT. It codes for CASSPIQTNVEAFF. The whole variable domain, remainder taken from reference TRBV18 and TRBJ1-1, is NAGVMQNPRHLVRRRGQEARLRCSPMKGHSHVYWYRQLPEEGLKFMVYLQKENIIDESGMPKERFSAEFPKEGPSILRIQQVVRGDSAAYFCASSPIQTNVEAFFGQGTRLTVV.

This clone has only a few counts. Other DNA sequences within the sample encode an identical CDR3. The gene calls are TRBV12-5 and TRBJ1-1, with D unresolved. Germline V gene data show CDR1 as LGHNT and CDR2 as FRNRAP. V lost 1 base and J lost 2, with 5 bases in between. CDR3 length equals 13 residues. The CDR3 protein is CASGLDRNTEAFF. The CDR3 bases are TGTGCTAGTGGTTTGGACCGTAACACTGAAGCTTTCTTT.

The rearrangement joins TRBV2 to TRBJ2-7; 8 positions match TRBD1. This CDR3 region has 14 residues. Germline V gives CDR1 SNHLY, CDR2 FYNNEI. The ends lost 6 bases at V and 1 base at J; junction bases unmatched: 5. The DNA for the CDR3 is TGTGCCAGCAGCAAGGACAGGGAATCCTACGAGCAGTACTTC. Its translation: CASSKDRESYEQYF.

The V and J genes are TRBV15 and TRBJ2-2; D tentatively fits TRBD1 or TRBD2 (5 bases each). The CDR3 totals 14 residues. The V end was cut by 0 bases, the J end by 6 bases, with 8 bases between. Germline-derived CDR1 and CDR2 are LNHNV and YYDKDF (reference sequence). The DNA for the CDR3 is TGTGCCACCAGCAGAGATGGGGGAGCCGGGGAGCTGTTTTTT. This sequence encodes CATSRDGGAGELFF.

The genes are TRBV10-3 and TRBJ2-5; possible D gene TRBD1, 5 bases. Between the trimmed V and J ends, which lost 0 bases and 5 bases, there was a span of 13 bases. The CDR3 is 15 amino acids. Per germline, CDR1 ENHRY and CDR2 SYGVKD. CDR3 sequence: CAISESKGVAETQYF. Here the CDR3 DNA reads TGTGCCATCAGTGAGTCCAAAGGGGTGGCGGAGACCCAGTACTTC.

This sequence joins TRBV14 and TRBJ1-1, with D perhaps matching TRBD1 (5 bases). Trimming stripped 1 base from V and 4 bases from J, with 7 bases between. CDR1 and CDR2 from the germline V gene are SGHDN and FVKESK. This CDR3 spans 13 amino acids. Written as DNA, the CDR3 is TGTGCCAGCAGCCAAGTCAGGGCCACTGAAGCTTTCTTT. Translating it yields CASSQVRATEAFF.

The rearrangement links TRBV29-1 to TRBJ1-2; TRBD1 agrees at 8 bases. Germline CDR1 SQVTM, CDR2 ANQGSEA. The CDR3 covers 13 residues. J was trimmed by 4 bases and V by 7 bases; bases with no gene match: 8. The CDR3 nucleotides are TGCAGCGCCGGGACAGGAGGACTCTATGGCTACACCTTC. It yields the protein CSAGTGGLYGYTF.

As to this clone: It is likely a read error, because the conserved phenylalanine at the end of the CDR3 is missing. Because the CDR3's place on the DNA is in doubt, the DNA is left out and the CDR3 is given as listed by TCRdb. The chain couples TRBV30 to TRBJ1-1; the D call in the table, TRBD1, was not verified against the DNA. Germline loops: CDR1 GTSNPN, CDR2 SVGIG (reference sequence). The CDR3 comprises 18 residues, both ends counted. The CDR3 reads CAWGLPISGTGRQGAPGL.

The genes are TRBV4-1 and TRBJ1-6, with D unresolved. V was cut by 0 bases and J by 7 bases, with 7 bases left in between. CDR1 and CDR2 (germline): MGHRA, YSYEKL. The CDR3 runs 14 residues. The DNA for the CDR3 is TGCGCCAGCAGCCAAGAAGGAGGCAATTCACCCCTCCACTTT. Translated, it gives CASSQEGGNSPLHF.

This chain links TRBV6-1 with TRBJ2-7, with 8 positions matching TRBD2. Germline V gene data show CDR1 as MNHNS and CDR2 as SASEGT. Trimming at V came to 3 bases and at J to 1 base, leaving 5 bases not matched to a gene. The CDR3 loop spans 15 amino acids. The CDR3 sequence is CASSDRGGRSYEQYF. Written as DNA, the CDR3 is TGTGCCAGCAGTGACCGGGGGGGGCGGTCCTACGAGCAGTACTTC.

V and J are TRBV4-1 and TRBJ2-1, with TRBD2 matching over 9 bases. V trimming: 3 bases; J trimming: 2 bases; junction bases outside the gene matches: 5. Per germline, CDR1 MGHRA and CDR2 YSYEKL. This CDR3 has 16 residues. The chain's CDR3 is CASSQTSGSTYNEQFF. As DNA, the CDR3 is TGCGCCAGCAGCCAGACTAGCGGTTCCACCTACAATGAGCAGTTCTTC.

V and J are TRBV5-1 and TRBJ2-7; 14 bases are a match to TRBD2. This CDR3 is built from 15 residues. Germline trimming cut 0 bases from V and 6 bases from J; bases unmatched to any gene: 2. The germline V gene encodes CDR1 SGHRS and CDR2 YFSETQ. Here the CDR3 DNA reads TGCGCCAGCAGCTTGGCGGGACTAGCGGGAGTCGAGCAGTACTTC. Residues: CASSLAGLAGVEQYF.

V gene TRBV5-1 combines with J gene TRBJ2-5; 7 bases are a match to TRBD1. The CDR3 totals 16 residues. Germline V CDR1 and CDR2: SGHRS, YFSETQ. J lost 5 bases, V lost 3 bases, and 13 bases had no gene match. CDR3 sequence: CASSSATGARRETQYF. CDR3 DNA: TGCGCCAGCAGCTCGGCTACAGGGGCGCGACGGGAGACCCAGTACTTC.

The chain joins TRBV6-1 to TRBJ2-3; D is unresolved. Germline lookup yields CDR1 MNHNS and CDR2 SASEGT. Trimming pared 10 bases from V and 1 base from J, leaving 15 bases between. The CDR3 loop spans 14 amino acids. Here the CDR3 reads CAITETPGTDTQYF. CDR3 nucleotides: TGTGCCATTACAGAGACCCCTGGCACAGATACGCAGTATTTT.

Notes on this clone: Other DNA variants within this sample encode the same CDR3. V usage is TRBV29-1 and J usage is TRBJ1-4; D is undetermined. The V gene lost 4 bases and the J gene lost 5 bases, with 11 bases spanning the gap. The CDR3 loop spans 13 amino acids. Per the germline V gene, CDR1 is SQVTM and CDR2 is ANQGSEA. The CDR3 DNA reads TGCAGCGTTGGCGGCCTCTTAAATGAAAAACTGTTTTTT. This codes for CSVGGLLNEKLFF.

The chain combines TRBV18 with TRBJ2-3, with TRBD1 matching 7 bases. Germline V gene sequence: CDR1 KGHSH, CDR2 LQKENI. This CDR3 spans 15 amino acids. The J segment lost 0 bases and the V segment lost 5 bases, leaving 5 bases of the junction unmatched. The CDR3 spells CASSTGQDSTDTQYF. CDR3 sequence (DNA): TGTGCCAGCTCAACAGGACAGGACAGCACAGATACGCAGTATTTT.

The chain recombines TRBV5-8 with TRBJ1-2; D not resolved. Germline V CDR1 and CDR2: SGHTS, YDEGEE. Deletions cut 0 bases from V and 8 bases from J, with 11 bases between. This CDR3 contains 13 residues. CDR3 protein: CASSLAGIRGYTF. The DNA of the CDR3 is TGTGCCAGCAGCTTGGCCGGGATCCGGGGCTACACCTTC.

V is TRBV10-2 and J is TRBJ2-1; TRBD2 matches 8 bases. Germline CDR1 and CDR2: WSHSY and SAAADI. J was trimmed by 5 bases and V by 5 bases; bases with no gene match: 5. CDR3 length: 14 amino acids. CDR3 protein: CASSLAGPHNEQFF. For the CDR3, the DNA is TGCGCCAGCAGTTTAGCGGGACCCCACAATGAGCAGTTCTTC.

The chain recombines TRBV28 with TRBJ2-7, with 9 bases lining up with TRBD1. The V gene's germline CDR1 is MDHEN and CDR2 SYDVKM. The CDR3 is made up of 14 amino acids. The ends lost 10 bases at V and 1 base at J; junction bases unmatched: 8. CDR3 protein: CAIGGQGNSYEQYF. The CDR3 region has the DNA TGTGCCATCGGGGGACAGGGCAATTCCTACGAGCAGTACTTC.

This rearrangement joins TRBV30 to TRBJ2-7; 10 positions match TRBD2. V dropped 2 bases and J dropped 6; count of bases not matched to a gene: 10. The CDR3 totals 15 residues. Germline CDR1 GTSNPN, CDR2 SVGIG (reference sequence). The DNA of the CDR3 is TGTGCCTGGAGTCGGGCCGCCCTAGCGGGAGTCGAGCAGTACTTC. This codes for CAWSRAALAGVEQYF.

Turning to this clone: The same CDR3 is also encoded by other DNA sequences in this sample. The DNA of the CDR3 is TGCGCCAGCAGCGTCACCGGGACAGGGGGCGAAAAACTGTTTTTT. It codes for CASSVTGTGGEKLFF. V usage is TRBV5-1 and J usage is TRBJ1-4; 12 bases agree with TRBD1. J gave up 8 bases and V 4 bases, and 6 bases lay outside the gene matches. The CDR3 has 15 amino acids. CDR1 SGHRS and CDR2 YFSETQ come from the germline V gene.

This clone was found once. This specimen includes other DNA sequences encoding the same CDR3. The chain carries TRBV20-1 and TRBJ2-3, with D hard to call. This CDR3 spans 10 amino acids. Germline V gene sequence: CDR1 DFQATT, CDR2 SNEGSKA (reference sequence). V lost 1 base to trimming and J lost 9 bases, with 5 bases between them. The CDR3 sequence is CSARADTQYF. The CDR3 DNA sequence: TGCAGTGCTAGAGCCGACACGCAGTATTTT.

This clone has a handful of counts. DNA for the CDR3: TGTGCCAGCAGCTTAGCTCGGGGACGCGGCTACACCTTC. This codes for CASSLARGRGYTF. The chain is built from TRBV7-2 and TRBJ1-2; D perhaps matches TRBD1 (5 bases). Trimming removed 0 bases at V and 8 bases at J, with 10 bases between. The CDR3 length is 13 residues. CDR1 and CDR2 from the germline V gene are SGHTA and FQGNSA.

The V call is TRBV29-1, the J call TRBJ2-1, with D perhaps given as TRBD1 or TRBD2 (5 bases each). V shed 4 bases and J shed 15 bases, with 16 bases lying between them. The CDR3 runs to 11 residues. Germline CDR1 reads SQVTM; CDR2 reads ANQGSEA. The CDR3 DNA sequence: TGCAGCGTTGGAGGGGTGCTAGAGGCGTTCTTC. This codes for CSVGGVLEAFF.